This T cell receptor beta chain emerged from a study of cytomegalovirus exposure and HLA in healthy donors. Study-level findings and limits: Several V segments, TRBV6-2 and TRBV6-3 among them, could not be told apart and were dropped.

Comments on this clone: Its target is not known.

PCR was performed using 60 Vbeta and 13 Jbeta primers. The table came from immunoSEQ multiplex PCR; TCRdb's copy has only in-frame clones and leaves some out. The data hold roughly 170,000 clones, with around 83% observed a single time. The V gene end was trimmed by 6 bases and the J gene end by 2 bases; junction bases not matched to a gene: 7. CDR3 size: 15 residues. Germline assignment: CDR1 KGHSH and CDR2 LQKENI. The sample taken for sequencing was PBMCs. The V gene is TRBV18, the J gene TRBJ1-3; 7 nucleotides align to TRBD1. This clonotype originated in a man aged 50-59 years in good health and CMV-seronegative. CDR3 in DNA: TGTGCCAGCTCCCCGCTGCAGGGGGCTGGAAACACCATATATTTT. Protein product: CASSPLQGAGNTIYF.